This entry concerns a single T cell receptor beta chain. Germline-derived CDR1 and CDR2 are MNHEY and SVGAGI. This CDR3 has 13 residues. Between the trimmed V and J ends, which lost 5 bases and 1 base, there was a span of 8 bases. The sample is drawn from a study of blood T cell repertoires in COVID-19. Across the whole study: The study drew acute and convalescent COVID-19 samples from the United States, Italy and Spain. Sample material is recorded as cDNA or gDNA derived from T cells, B-cell-depleted T cells, or PBMCs.

Per the study methods: How many nucleated cells were present was estimated from reference gene primer amplification. Clones were sequenced by immunoSEQ multiplex PCR, and TCRdb holds only the in-frame ones, with some missing. Clonal size and the V and J genes are those of that table, whereas D and trimming came from the DNA. The sample has some 87,000 clones, around 81% seen once. The material sequenced was peripheral blood. The chain is built from TRBV6-5 and TRBJ1-1, with D possibly TRBD1 on 6 matching bases. This receptor was taken from a man aged 50-60 years who had recovered from COVID-19. CDR3 sequence (DNA): TGTGCCAGCAGTCGCAGGGGGAACACTGAAGCTTTCTTT. Protein: CASSRRGNTEAFF.